Following are 27 T cell receptor beta chains from one sample sequenced in a study of identical twins (dated by TCRdb to the mid-2010s). Library preparation employed 5' RACE. This sample was sequenced with an Illumina HiSeq 2000. TCRdb's own reprocessing of the public reads used fastp at Q25 and MiXCR and kept productive beta chains. All rows with the same CDR3 protein become a single entry with the most common DNA and genes. For this sample there are some 500,000 distinct CDR3 sequences; 14% appear just once. The top ten clonotypes cover more than 0.5% of the sample. These data also formed part of another study, on yellow fever vaccine responses in identical twins.

The sequencing sample was made of CD4+ T cells sorted from blood. These receptors were collected from a woman aged 18-29 years in good health.

The chain joins TRBV6-1 to TRBJ2-1, with 11 nucleotides matching TRBD2. V trimming: 5 bases; J trimming: 16 bases; junction bases outside the gene matches: 10. CDR1 and CDR2 from the germline V gene are MNHNS and SASEGT. There are 13 residues in the CDR3. Here the CDR3 reads CASSINSGRASFF. CDR3 coding DNA: TGTGCCAGCAGTATTAATAGCGGGAGGGCCTCTTTCTTC.

This clonotype was seen a handful of times. The chain carries TRBV28 and TRBJ1-1, with unresolved D. V lost 7 bases, J lost 0 bases, and 21 bases lay in between. This CDR3 has 17 amino acids. Germline assignment: CDR1 MDHEN and CDR2 SYDVKM. The CDR3 nucleotides are TGTGCCAGCACCCCTCCCGGCGCGGTCACCTTGAACACTGAAGCTTTCTTT. Encoded protein: CASTPPGAVTLNTEAFF.

This clonotype was detected a few times. The chain uses TRBV19 and TRBJ2-1; D perhaps matches TRBD2 (6 bases). The CDR3 sequence is 14 residues long. V lost 7 bases and J lost 0, with 10 bases in between. Germline CDR1 reads LNHDA; CDR2 reads SQIVND (reference sequence). The DNA of the CDR3 is TGTGCCAGTACCCTGGGAGGCTCCTACAATGAGCAGTTCTTC. Amino acids: CASTLGGSYNEQFF.

The chain employs TRBV20-1 and TRBJ2-1; a possible D gene is TRBD2 (6 bases). The germline V gene has CDR1 DFQATT and CDR2 SNEGSKA (reference sequence). The CDR3 sequence is 16 residues long. The V end was cut by 2 bases, the J end by 4 bases, with 18 bases between. DNA of the CDR3: TGCAGTGCTAGATCCTCCAATGGGAGGAAGTACAATGAGCAGTTCTTC. This sequence encodes CSARSSNGRKYNEQFF.

This sequence joins TRBV20-1 and TRBJ2-1; 14 bases agree with TRBD2. This CDR3 is 16 amino acids long. V lost 3 bases and J lost 7; bases outside the gene matches: 8. Germline CDR1 DFQATT, CDR2 SNEGSKA (reference sequence). The CDR3 DNA follows: TGCAGTGCTAGGGGACTAGCGGGAGTAGGCATGAATGAGCAGTTCTTC. Protein sequence: CSARGLAGVGMNEQFF.

Remarks on this clonotype: A single base separates this from a much larger clone, so it may be a read error. The chain combines TRBV7-9 with TRBJ2-3; 10 bases agree with TRBD2. Germline CDR1 SEHNR, CDR2 FQNEAQ (reference sequence). This CDR3 contains 16 residues. V shed 0 bases and J 9 bases; nucleotides not matched to a gene: 9. This CDR3 is CASSLALAGVKETQYF. Written as DNA, the CDR3 is TGTGCCAGCAGCTTAGCCCTAGCGGGAGTGAAAGAAACGCAGTATTTT.

A few counts support this clonotype. This chain connects TRBV9 to TRBJ1-2; the D is unclear. The germline V gene encodes CDR1 SGDLS and CDR2 YYNGEE. The CDR3 is 13 amino acids. Trimming took 0 bases from V and 4 from J, leaving 7 bases between them. The CDR3 loop reads CASSVGAGYGYTF. CDR3 DNA: TGTGCCAGCAGCGTAGGGGCCGGCTATGGCTACACCTTC. Looking up the rest from reference TRBV9 and TRBJ1-2 gives the full variable domain: DSGVTQTPKHLITATGQRVTLRCSPRSGDLSVYWYQQSLDQGLQFLIQYYNGEERAKGNILERFSAQQFPDLHSELNLSSLELGDSALYFCASSVGAGYGYTFGSGTRLTVV.

The chain employs TRBV3-1 and TRBJ2-1; D remains unclear. Germline loops: CDR1 LGHDT, CDR2 YNNKEL (reference sequence). Trimming took off 2 bases at V and 6 bases at J, with 14 bases between the two ends. CDR3 length equals 15 residues. In DNA, the CDR3 is TGTGCCAGCAGCCAAACTTCTCTTTCTAGCAATGAGCAGTTCTTC. Translation: CASSQTSLSSNEQFF.

The DNA of the CDR3 is TGCACCAGCAGCCAAGGTCCTCCCTACAATGAGCAGTTCTTC. Protein sequence: CTSSQGPPYNEQFF. This chain joins TRBV1 and TRBJ2-1. TRBV1 is termed a pseudogene. The length of the CDR3 is 14 residues.

Only a few counts were recorded for this clonotype. The chain is built from TRBV19 and TRBJ2-7; 10 positions match TRBD1. Germline lookup yields CDR1 LNHDA and CDR2 SQIVND (reference sequence). The length of the CDR3 is 14 residues. Unmatched junction bases numbered 2, after V lost 3 bases and J lost 3 bases. The CDR3 sequence: CASSIRTGGYEQYF. In nucleotides, the CDR3 is TGTGCCAGTAGTATCCGGACAGGGGGCTACGAGCAGTACTTC.

This clonotype was observed at least ten times. This chain connects TRBV5-1 to TRBJ2-1; 13 nucleotides match TRBD2. The V gene's germline CDR1 is SGHRS and CDR2 YFSETQ. The CDR3 runs to 14 residues. The junction had 9 bases not matched to a gene; V was cut back by 4 bases and J by 14 bases. As DNA, the CDR3 is TGCGCCAGCAGCCTACCCCTAGGGACTAGCGGGAAGTTCTTC. Encoded protein: CASSLPLGTSGKFF.

The V call is TRBV5-1, the J call TRBJ2-1; D remains unclear. Germline CDR1 SGHRS, CDR2 YFSETQ. This CDR3 contains 12 residues. V was clipped by 4 bases and J by 9 bases, with 11 bases between them. The CDR3, as DNA: TGCGCCAGCAGCCTCAACTTGGGTGAGCAGTTCTTC. Translated, it gives CASSLNLGEQFF.

This clonotype was seen a few times. This chain connects TRBV7-9 to TRBJ2-5, with 7 bases that match TRBD2. The CDR3 consists of 15 residues. CDR1 and CDR2 from the germline V gene are SEHNR and FQNEAQ (reference sequence). The J segment lost 5 bases and the V segment lost 3 bases, leaving 9 bases of the junction unmatched. CDR3 in DNA: TGTGCCAGCAGCTTCCGCGGACTAGTTGGTGAGACCCAGTACTTC. Its translation is CASSFRGLVGETQYF.

The chain couples TRBV4-1 to TRBJ1-6, with no clear D. Germline V CDR1 and CDR2: MGHRA, YSYEKL. The CDR3 is made up of 15 amino acids. V gave up 4 bases and J gave up 5 bases, with 12 bases separating them. The CDR3 spells CASSPRFPDNSPLHF. CDR3 sequence (DNA): TGCGCCAGCAGCCCCCGTTTTCCAGATAATTCACCCCTCCACTTT.

The chain joins TRBV20-1 to TRBJ2-7, with D uncertain. This CDR3 has 13 amino acids. Germline-derived CDR1 and CDR2 are DFQATT and SNEGSKA (reference sequence). Trimming took 2 bases from V and 5 from J, leaving 13 bases between them. The CDR3 spells CSARLSGLNEQYF. CDR3 nucleotides: TGCAGTGCTAGACTGTCCGGTCTCAACGAGCAGTACTTC.

This clonotype was seen a single time. The rearrangement uses TRBV6-1 and TRBJ2-2; TRBD1 might be the D (7 bases). The germline V gene encodes CDR1 MNHNS and CDR2 SASEGT. V shed 6 bases and J shed 4 bases, with 15 bases lying between them. This CDR3 has 15 residues. CDR3 region: CASRTTQGGTGELFF. The CDR3 DNA follows: TGTGCCAGCAGAACGACCCAGGGGGGCACCGGGGAGCTGTTTTTT.

This clonotype was detected a few times. The chain couples TRBV12-3 or TRBV12-4 to TRBJ2-1; the match to TRBD2 covers 8 bases. The CDR3 has 14 amino acids. Unmatched junction bases numbered 2, after V lost 5 bases and J lost 2 bases. CDR3 nucleotides: TGTGCCAGCAGTAGCGGGAGCCCCTACAATGAGCAGTTCTTC. Translated, it gives CASSSGSPYNEQFF.

As for this clonotype: One base away lies a much larger clone, so this may be a sequencing read error. The V call is TRBV7-9, the J call TRBJ2-5, with D perhaps matching TRBD1 (6 bases). V was cut by 5 bases and J by 2 bases, with 15 bases left in between. CDR1 is SEHNR, CDR2 FQNEAQ, per germline (reference sequence). CDR3 size: 15 residues. In nucleotides, the CDR3 is TGTGCCAGCAGCCCACTGACAGGATTACAAGAGACCCAGTACTTC. Residues: CASSPLTGLQETQYF.

This clonotype was found a few times. The rearrangement links TRBV6-1 to TRBJ2-7; D tentatively fits TRBD1 or TRBD2 (5 bases each). The germline V gene has CDR1 MNHNS and CDR2 SASEGT. The CDR3 consists of 14 residues. V dropped 5 bases and J dropped 3 bases, with 14 bases sitting between them. CDR3 nucleotides: TGTGCCAGCAGTACCCGGGACGCCTTCTACGAGCAGTACTTC. Translation gives CASSTRDAFYEQYF.

The chain joins TRBV2 to TRBJ2-3; 7 bases map to TRBD1. The CDR3 covers 18 residues. Germline CDR1 SNHLY, CDR2 FYNNEI. V was pared by 4 bases and J by 0 bases, with 13 bases of the junction left unmatched. This chain's CDR3 is CASSVHGTDISSTDTQYF. Here the CDR3 DNA reads TGTGCCAGCAGTGTACACGGGACAGATATTTCTAGCACAGATACGCAGTATTTT.

The chain has TRBV25-1 and TRBJ2-3, with 9 nucleotides matching TRBD2. The CDR3 contains 17 residues. With 5 bases clipped from V and 0 bases from J, the junction kept 9 bases outside the gene matches. CDR1 is MGHDK, CDR2 SYGVNS, per germline. CDR3 DNA sequence: TGTGCCAGCAGTTTTCTTTGGCTAGCGGGGAGCACAGATACGCAGTATTTT. This translates into CASSFLWLAGSTDTQYF.

This clonotype has just a few counts. The V gene is TRBV19, the J gene TRBJ2-7, with D uncertain. Germline lookup yields CDR1 LNHDA and CDR2 SQIVND (reference sequence). V shed 4 bases and J shed 4 bases, with 14 bases lying between them. The CDR3 runs to 14 residues. CDR3 sequence (DNA): TGTGCCAGTAGTACATCCCCCGGCCTTTACGAGCAGTACTTC. Amino acids: CASSTSPGLYEQYF.

This chain uses TRBV20-1 with TRBJ2-1, with 11 bases matching TRBD2. Germline trimming cut 4 bases from V and 7 bases from J; bases unmatched to any gene: 6. The CDR3 spans 14 residues. In germline, CDR1 is DFQATT, CDR2 SNEGSKA (reference sequence). This chain's CDR3 is CSANLAGGRNEQFF. The DNA for the CDR3 is TGCAGTGCTAACCTAGCGGGAGGTCGGAATGAGCAGTTCTTC.

In this sample, this clonotype turned up a few times. The J gene is TRBJ2-7, the V gene TRBV6-5; the match to TRBD1 covers 8 bases. J was trimmed by 9 bases and V by 5 bases; bases with no gene match: 3. Per the germline V gene, CDR1 is MNHEY and CDR2 is SVGAGI. The CDR3 sequence is 11 residues long. CDR3 coding DNA: TGTGCCAGCAGTGACGGACAGGGGCAGTACTTC. Residues: CASSDGQGQYF.

The chain carries TRBV28 and TRBJ2-5, with 12 bases fitting TRBD1. Trimming removed 4 bases from V and 5 bases from J; junction bases left unmatched: 11. The CDR3 is 17 residues long. The germline gives CDR1 MDHEN, CDR2 SYDVKM. CDR3 coding DNA: TGTGCCAGCAGTTCCTCCGGGACAGGGGGCGAAAGGGAGACCCAGTACTTC. This encodes CASSSSGTGGERETQYF.

This clonotype has ten or more counts. The chain combines TRBV4-1 with TRBJ2-5; 12 nucleotides match TRBD2. The CDR3 covers 19 residues. The germline V gene encodes CDR1 MGHRA and CDR2 YSYEKL. V was clipped by 0 bases and J by 4 bases; unmatched bases: 12. The CDR3 loop reads CASSQEAPPTSGRRETQYF. CDR3 nucleotides: TGCGCCAGCAGCCAAGAAGCCCCGCCGACTAGCGGGAGAAGAGAGACCCAGTACTTC.

This chain joins TRBV2 and TRBJ2-2, with 7 bases matching TRBD1. V was pared by 4 bases and J by 5 bases, with 4 bases of the junction left unmatched. The CDR3 is 14 residues long. Germline V gene data show CDR1 as SNHLY and CDR2 as FYNNEI. Here the CDR3 reads CASSARGRTGELFF. The DNA of the CDR3 is TGTGCCAGCAGTGCTAGGGGGCGTACCGGGGAGCTGTTTTTT. Supplemented by reference TRBV2 and TRBJ2-2, the full variable domain reads EPEVTQTPSHQVTQMGQEVILRCVPISNHLYFYWYRQILGQKVEFLVSFYNNEISEKSEIFDDQFSVERPDGSNFTLKIRSTKLEDSAMYFCASSARGRTGELFFGEGSRLTVL.